One sample yielded the 26 T cell receptor beta chains listed below, sequenced in a study of T cell changes during pregnancy in multiple sclerosis. Assay: immunoSEQ multiplex PCR; the TCRdb copy retains only in-frame clones and omits some. The top ten clones hold roughly 2.5% of a sample with tens of thousands of clones, roughly 93% of them seen once. The material was peripheral blood, obtained in the third trimester of pregnancy. Every receptor here comes from a female donor with multiple sclerosis, enrolled in a pregnancy study.

The chain has TRBV9 and TRBJ2-1; TRBD2 matches at 7 bases. Germline CDR1 SGDLS, CDR2 YYNGEE. This CDR3 is built from 16 residues. The V and J ends lost 2 bases and 3 bases, in that order; junction bases with no gene match: 8. The CDR3, as DNA: TGTGCCAGCAGCGTCCAGGAGCGGGATTTCTACAATGAGCAGTTCTTC. Protein sequence: CASSVQERDFYNEQFF.

The chain carries TRBV5-5 and TRBJ1-5; TRBD1 matches at 9 bases. Unmatched junction bases numbered 2, after V lost 7 bases and J lost 6 bases. Per germline, CDR1 SGHKS and CDR2 YYEKEE (reference sequence). The CDR3 covers 12 residues. This chain's CDR3 is CASGTGSQPQHF. The DNA for the CDR3 is TGTGCCAGCGGGACAGGGTCTCAGCCCCAGCATTTT.

The V and J genes are TRBV5-1 and TRBJ1-1; 12 bases line up with TRBD1. The CDR3 is 16 amino acids. Trimming removed 4 bases from V and 3 bases from J; junction bases left unmatched: 7. The V gene's germline CDR1 is SGHRS and CDR2 YFSETQ. CDR3 sequence (DNA): TGCGCCAGCAGCCCGGGGACAGGGGGCTTGTACACTGAAGCTTTCTTT. Translated: CASSPGTGGLYTEAFF.

The J gene is TRBJ2-1, the V gene TRBV6-6; 10 bases match TRBD2. The CDR3 sequence is 16 residues long. The trim removed 0 bases at V and 7 bases at J, leaving 6 bases unmatched. Germline CDR1 MNHNY, CDR2 SVGAGI (reference sequence). The DNA of the CDR3 is TGTGCCAGCAGTTACTCGCAACTAGCGGGGCGGAATGAGCAGTTCTTC. Translating it yields CASSYSQLAGRNEQFF.

The gene calls are TRBV10-1 and TRBJ2-1, with 12 nucleotides matching TRBD2. CDR3 length equals 16 residues. Germline V gene data show CDR1 as WNHNN and CDR2 as SYGVQD (reference sequence). The V and J ends lost 2 bases and 9 bases, in that order; junction bases with no gene match: 8. CDR3 protein: CASSEAPSGGALEQFF. The CDR3 coding sequence is TGCGCCAGCAGTGAGGCGCCTAGCGGGGGGGCCCTTGAGCAGTTCTTC.

The table lists this clone with a count of one. CDR3 sequence: CASSPSAGGMDEQYF. The CDR3, as DNA: TGTGCCAGCAGTCCCTCAGCGGGGGGGATGGACGAGCAGTACTTC. The gene calls are TRBV27 and TRBJ2-7; 10 positions agree with TRBD2. Germline lookup yields CDR1 MNHEY and CDR2 SMNVEV (reference sequence). This CDR3 has 15 amino acids. V shed 5 bases and J 5 bases; nucleotides not matched to a gene: 9.

This chain joins TRBV19 and TRBJ1-2, with D hard to call. V dropped 4 bases and J dropped 1 base, with 10 bases sitting between them. The CDR3 covers 14 residues. Per germline, CDR1 LNHDA and CDR2 SQIVND (reference sequence). The CDR3 protein is CASSKDWYNYGYTF. The CDR3, as DNA: TGTGCCAGTAGTAAGGACTGGTATAACTATGGCTACACCTTC.

This clone was seen only once. The V and J genes are TRBV2 and TRBJ1-1; 10 nucleotides line up with TRBD1. The CDR3 is 14 amino acids. Per germline, CDR1 SNHLY and CDR2 FYNNEI. Germline trimming cut 3 bases from V and 2 bases from J; bases unmatched to any gene: 0. The CDR3 is CASSETGGNTEAFF. In nucleotides, the CDR3 is TGTGCCAGCAGTGAGACAGGGGGCAACACTGAAGCTTTCTTT.

The chain carries TRBV9 and TRBJ1-2, with D perhaps TRBD1 (6 bases). V was pared by 1 base and J by 5 bases, with 27 bases between. Per germline, CDR1 SGDLS and CDR2 YYNGEE. The CDR3 is 19 residues long. This CDR3 is CASSVSGGVGHGPYYGYTF. The CDR3 nucleotides are TGTGCCAGCAGCGTATCGGGGGGGGTGGGACATGGGCCGTATTATGGCTACACCTTC.

In this sample, this clone is medium-sized. The chain uses TRBV25-1 and TRBJ2-7; TRBD1 matches at 7 bases. The CDR3 totals 15 residues. Germline assignment: CDR1 MGHDK and CDR2 SYGVNS. The V and J ends lost 1 base and 4 bases, in that order; junction bases with no gene match: 7. The CDR3 spells CASSESTGVPYEQYF. DNA of the CDR3: TGTGCCAGCAGTGAATCAACAGGGGTCCCTTACGAGCAGTACTTC.

A note on this clone: A junction end diverges from the germline sequence, so it may reflect a read error. The genes are TRBV7-7 and TRBJ2-5; TRBD2 agrees at 8 bases. Germline CDR1 is SSHAT and CDR2 is FNYEAQ (reference sequence). This CDR3 is 14 amino acids long. Here the CDR3 reads CASSKDPGGETQYF. The CDR3 DNA is TGTGCTAGCAGCAAGGACCCGGGGGGGGAGACCCAGTACTTC.

The chain links TRBV5-4 to TRBJ2-7; D uncertain. V lost 3 bases to trimming and J lost 3 bases, with 4 bases between them. Germline CDR1 reads SGHNT; CDR2 reads YYREEE (reference sequence). This CDR3 has 11 amino acids. The CDR3 nucleotides read TGTGCCAGCAGCTCGGGCTACGAGCAGTACTTC. Translation: CASSSGYEQYF.

The rearrangement uses TRBV21-1 and TRBJ1-1. TRBV21-1 is a documented pseudogene. The CDR3 sequence is 12 residues long. CDR3 loop: CASSEEGAEAFF. The CDR3 DNA is TGTGCCAGCAGCGAGGAGGGCGCTGAAGCTTTCTTT.

The CDR3 sequence: CASSAGTGGFSYEQYF. The CDR3 nucleotides are TGTGCCAGCAGCGCCGGCACAGGGGGCTTCTCCTACGAGCAGTACTTC. The gene calls are TRBV7-6 and TRBJ2-7; TRBD1 aligns across 9 bases. J lost 0 bases, V lost 5 bases, and 8 bases had no gene match. Germline V gene sequence: CDR1 SGHVS, CDR2 FNYEAQ. This CDR3 is 16 amino acids long. Based on the CDR3 plus reference TRBV7-6 and TRBJ2-7, the full variable domain is GAGVSQSPRYKVTKRGQDVALRCDPISGHVSLYWYRQALGQGPEFLTYFNYEAQQDKSGLPNDRFSAERPEGSISTLTIQRTEQRDSAMYRCASSAGTGGFSYEQYFGPGTRLTVT.

The chain recombines TRBV29-1 with TRBJ2-2, with no clear D. Trimming stripped 1 base from V and 6 bases from J, with 3 bases between. The length of the CDR3 is 11 residues. Germline CDR1 and CDR2: SQVTM and ANQGSEA. CDR3 loop: CSVEAAGELFF. The DNA of the CDR3 is TGCAGCGTTGAAGCTGCCGGGGAGCTGTTTTTT.

This rearrangement joins TRBV6-5 to TRBJ1-2; tentatively, D is TRBD1 (6 bases). Germline V lookup: CDR1 MNHEY, CDR2 SVGAGI. This CDR3 region has 12 residues. With 2 bases removed from V and 8 bases from J, the gap between germline ends came to 9 bases. This CDR3 is CASSYLGAGYTF. DNA for the CDR3: TGTGCCAGCAGTTACCTGGGGGCAGGCTACACCTTC.

The chain joins TRBV4-2 to TRBJ1-1; TRBD1 agrees at 10 bases. Germline V gene data show CDR1 as LGHNA and CDR2 as YNFKEQ. The V and J ends lost 0 bases and 3 bases, in that order; junction bases with no gene match: 7. This CDR3 has 17 residues. The CDR3 bases are TGTGCCAGCAGCCAAGATTTGGGGGACAGGGGCTACACTGAAGCTTTCTTT. Translation gives CASSQDLGDRGYTEAFF.

The rearrangement links TRBV5-1 to TRBJ2-5; 14 bases map to TRBD2. This CDR3 has 17 residues. V was pared by 1 base and J by 1 base, with 3 bases of the junction left unmatched. Germline CDR1 is SGHRS and CDR2 is YFSETQ. CDR3 bases: TGCGCCAGCAGCTTGCCGGGACTAGCGGGGGCCCAAGAGACCCAGTACTTC. The encoded protein is CASSLPGLAGAQETQYF.

As DNA, the CDR3 is TGTGCCAGCAGTTTCCGCGCCGGGACAGGTCCAATTGGTGGCTACACCTTC. The encoded protein is CASSFRAGTGPIGGYTF. The chain is built from TRBV27 and TRBJ1-2; 8 bases align to TRBD1. Germline V CDR1 and CDR2: MNHEY, SMNVEV (reference sequence). The CDR3 extends over 17 amino acids. The V and J ends lost 3 bases and 7 bases, in that order; junction bases with no gene match: 16.

This chain links TRBV30 with TRBJ2-1; 9 positions agree with TRBD1. Germline trimming cut 3 bases from V and 8 bases from J; bases unmatched to any gene: 2. Germline values: CDR1 GTSNPN, CDR2 SVGIG (reference sequence). This CDR3 contains 12 residues. The CDR3 region is CAWRDRGYEQFF. In DNA, the CDR3 is TGTGCCTGGAGGGACAGGGGATATGAGCAGTTCTTC.

The rearrangement joins TRBV6-5 to TRBJ1-6; 10 nucleotides align to TRBD1. The germline CDR1 and CDR2 sequences are MNHEY and SVGAGI. J gave up 10 bases and V 6 bases, and 9 bases lay outside the gene matches. The CDR3 covers 15 residues. CDR3 residues: CASRLRDRGWSPLHF. CDR3 nucleotides: TGTGCCAGCAGATTACGGGACAGGGGTTGGTCACCCCTCCACTTT.

The chain carries TRBV15 and TRBJ1-5, with TRBD1 identical over 7 bases. V shed 3 bases and J 1 base; nucleotides not matched to a gene: 3. Germline V gives CDR1 LNHNV, CDR2 YYDKDF (reference sequence). The CDR3 is 15 residues long. The CDR3: CATSSTGDSNQPQHF. CDR3 DNA: TGTGCCACCAGCAGTACAGGGGACAGCAATCAGCCCCAGCATTTT.

The chain combines TRBV9 with TRBJ2-1; 11 bases line up with TRBD2. V trimming: 0 bases; J trimming: 7 bases; junction bases outside the gene matches: 6. Germline CDR1 SGDLS, CDR2 YYNGEE. The CDR3 contains 16 residues. CDR3 in DNA: TGTGCCAGCAGCGTAGTGGCTAGCGGGGGGTGGAATGAGCAGTTCTTC. Protein: CASSVVASGGWNEQFF.

This clone was counted once. This chain joins TRBV15 and TRBJ2-2, with 8 bases fitting TRBD2. The trim removed 3 bases at V and 6 bases at J, leaving 3 bases unmatched. This CDR3 spans 14 amino acids. Germline assignment: CDR1 LNHNV and CDR2 YYDKDF (reference sequence). The chain's CDR3 is CATSSAGGAGELFF. The CDR3 nucleotides read TGTGCCACCAGCAGTGCCGGGGGGGCCGGGGAGCTGTTTTTT.

This rearrangement joins TRBV19 to TRBJ1-1; D is ambiguous. Germline CDR1 is LNHDA and CDR2 is SQIVND (reference sequence). The CDR3 covers 16 residues. The V end lost 0 bases, the J end lost 0 bases, and 11 bases lay between the germline ends. The DNA of the CDR3 is TGTGCCAGTAGTATAGATCGGGTCATCATGAACACTGAAGCTTTCTTT. Protein: CASSIDRVIMNTEAFF.

The gene calls are TRBV30 and TRBJ1-1, with D possibly matching TRBD1 (5 bases). The germline V gene encodes CDR1 GTSNPN and CDR2 SVGIG (reference sequence). With 0 bases removed from V and 5 bases from J, the gap between germline ends came to 16 bases. The CDR3 runs 15 residues. The CDR3 nucleotides are TGTGCCTGGAGTGTATTTGGTCTCGGGGGTACTGAAGCTTTCTTT. It specifies CAWSVFGLGGTEAFF. The variable domain in full, completed from reference TRBV30 and TRBJ1-1, reads SQTIHQWPATLVQPVGSPLSLECTVEGTSNPNLYWYRQAAGRGLQLLFYSVGIGQISSEVPQNLSASRPQDRQFILSSKKLLLSDSGFYLCAWSVFGLGGTEAFFGQGTRLTVV.